These T cell receptor beta chains were read from a single sample in a study of beta chain features in type 1 diabetes. Data came from immunoSEQ multiplex PCR; TCRdb stores just in-frame clones and leaves some out. The sample has roughly 240,000 clones, approximately 14% seen once; the top ten hold more than 0.02%. The sample taken for sequencing was naive CD4+ T cells from blood. The source of these receptors is a middle-aged woman in good health. The CDR3 runs from the conserved cysteine through the conserved F or W. D genes are given only for firm matches. Clone size is stated in some rows and not others, as once, few, many or a class when expanded.

v_call	clone_size	d_call	j_call	cdr3_aa	cdr3_nt
TRBV7-9	-	-	TRBJ2-1	CASSFRGSSYNEQFF	TGTGCCAGCAGCTTTAGGGGGAGCTCCTACAATGAGCAGTTCTTC
TRBV6-6	-	TRBD1	TRBJ2-7	CASSRDSTYEQYF	TGTGCCAGCAGTCGGGACAGCACCTACGAGCAGTACTTC
TRBV28	few	-	TRBJ2-7	CASSLTGLSSYEQYF	TGTGCCAGCAGTTTGACAGGATTAAGCTCCTACGAGCAGTACTTC
TRBV28	few	-	TRBJ2-5	CASRHIRGQETQYF	TGTGCCAGCAGACACATCCGGGGACAAGAGACCCAGTACTTC
TRBV13	few	-	TRBJ2-7	CASSFNYEQYF	TGTGCCAGCAGCTTTAATTACGAGCAGTACTTC
TRBV7-9	-	TRBD2	TRBJ2-2	CASSLWLAGVTGELFF	TGTGCCAGCAGCTTATGGCTAGCGGGGGTCACCGGGGAGCTGTTTTTT
TRBV5-1	-	-	TRBJ1-1	CASSLDRVGWNTEAFF	TGCGCCAGCAGCTTGGACAGGGTAGGGTGGAACACTGAAGCTTTCTTT
TRBV7-2	few	TRBD2	TRBJ2-5	CASSLVASGGETQYF	TGTGCCAGCAGCTTAGTCGCTAGCGGGGGAGAGACCCAGTACTTC
TRBV7-6	-	-	TRBJ2-5	CASSLRGGRETQYF	TGTGCCAGCAGCTTAAGGGGAGGCCGGGAGACCCAGTACTTC
TRBV15	-	-	TRBJ1-6	CATSRDISPLHF	TGTGCCACCAGCAGAGATATCTCACCCCTCCACTTT
TRBV11-3	few	-	TRBJ2-7	CASSPRAGPSYEQYF	TGTGCCAGCAGCCCCCGGGCGGGACCGTCCTACGAGCAGTACTTC
TRBV6-5	-	-	TRBJ1-1	CASSFDKNTEAFF	TGTGCCAGCAGTTTCGACAAGAACACTGAAGCTTTCTTT
TRBV7-2	-	-	TRBJ2-7	CASSSMTGNLEQYF	TGTGCCAGCAGCTCAATGACAGGAAATTTGGAACAGTACTTC
TRBV18	few	-	TRBJ1-1	CASSPPAGNTEAFF	TGTGCCAGCTCACCACCGGCAGGGAACACTGAAGCTTTCTTT
TRBV2	-	-	TRBJ2-7	CASIRRSGSYEQYF	TGTGCCAGCATTAGACGGAGTGGCTCCTACGAGCAGTACTTC
TRBV6-4	few	TRBD1	TRBJ1-1	CASRFTGGEAFF	TGTGCCAGCAGATTTACAGGGGGAGAAGCTTTCTTT
TRBV29-1	-	TRBD1	TRBJ1-1	CSVGWDRGAEAFF	TGCAGCGTTGGATGGGACAGGGGGGCTGAAGCTTTCTTT
TRBV11-3	-	-	TRBJ2-2	CASRRDTGELFF	TGTGCCAGCAGGCGGGACACCGGGGAGCTGTTTTTT
TRBV7-2	few	-	TRBJ1-1	CASTSNPSERITEAFF	TGTGCCAGCACCTCAAACCCTAGCGAGAGGATCACTGAAGCTTTCTTT
TRBV2	few	-	TRBJ2-1	CASSPQRYEQFF	TGTGCCAGCAGTCCGCAGCGATATGAGCAGTTCTTC
TRBV7-6	few	TRBD1	TRBJ2-5	CASRPQGAQYF	TGTGCCAGCAGACCCCAGGGGGCCCAGTACTTC
TRBV19	-	-	TRBJ2-3	CASSIVPGTQYF	TGTGCCAGTAGTATAGTACCGGGTACGCAGTATTTT
TRBV4-3	-	-	TRBJ1-6	CASSQSGGQTNSPLHF	TGCGCCAGCAGCCAATCCGGCGGACAGACGAATTCACCCCTCCACTTT
TRBV5-5	few	-	TRBJ2-5	CASSLRAGWETQYF	TGTGCCAGCAGCTTGAGGGCAGGGTGGGAGACCCAGTACTTC
TRBV11-2	-	-	TRBJ1-5	CASSQVGSAQPQHF	TGTGCCAGCAGCCAGGTAGGGAGCGCTCAGCCCCAGCATTTT
TRBV11-2	-	-	TRBJ2-1	CASSLMGGDWNEQFF	TGTGCCAGCAGCTTAATGGGCGGGGACTGGAATGAGCAGTTCTTC
TRBV6-5	few	-	TRBJ1-4	CASSPLSLEKLFF	TGTGCCAGCAGCCCCCTGAGTCTTGAAAAACTGTTTTTT
TRBV6-6	few	-	TRBJ1-3	CASSPYSGNTIYF	TGTGCCAGCAGTCCTTACTCTGGAAACACCATATATTTT
TRBV4-1	-	-	TRBJ1-1	CASSQGGVSGVLNTEAFF	TGCGCCAGCAGCCAAGGGGGGGTCAGTGGGGTGTTGAACACTGAAGCTTTCTTT
TRBV10-3	few	-	TRBJ1-2	CAISEDRINYGYTF	TGTGCCATCAGTGAGGACAGGATTAACTATGGCTACACCTTC
TRBV5-1	-	-	TRBJ2-7	CASSSAYEQYF	TGCGCCAGCAGCTCGGCCTACGAGCAGTACTTC
TRBV6-5	few	-	TRBJ2-7	CASSEARFEQYF	TGTGCCAGCAGTGAAGCGAGGTTCGAGCAGTACTTC
TRBV5-1	-	TRBD1	TRBJ1-1	CASSLGQGPEAFF	TGCGCCAGCAGCTTGGGACAGGGTCCTGAAGCTTTCTTT
TRBV5-1	-	-	TRBJ2-3	CASSLAERDTQYF	TGCGCCAGCAGCTTGGCCGAGAGGGATACGCAGTATTTT
TRBV5-4	-	-	TRBJ1-1	CASSGDLRGGGTEAFF	TGTGCCAGCAGCGGGGACCTAAGGGGGGGAGGCACTGAAGCTTTCTTT
TRBV21-1	-	-	TRBJ2-3	CASSKTTIPTQYF	TGTGCCAGCAGTAAGACGACAATTCCTACGCAGTATTTT
TRBV19	-	-	TRBJ1-1	CASVPKAGPLAFF	TGTGCCAGTGTCCCAAAGGCGGGGCCTTTAGCTTTCTTT
TRBV5-1	few	TRBD1	TRBJ2-2	CASSSGQGDGELFF	TGCGCCAGCAGCTCAGGACAGGGGGACGGGGAGCTGTTTTTT
TRBV7-2	-	TRBD2	TRBJ2-7	CASSTGRSRYEQYF	TGTGCCAGCAGTACCGGGAGGTCGCGCTACGAGCAGTACTTC
TRBV29-1	many	TRBD1	TRBJ2-3	CSGDRGLGTDTQYF	TGCAGCGGAGACAGGGGTCTGGGCACAGATACGCAGTATTTT
TRBV18	-	TRBD2	TRBJ2-7	CASSPATSGGYEQYF	TGTGCCAGCTCACCCGCGACTAGCGGGGGCTACGAGCAGTACTTC
TRBV2	few	TRBD1	TRBJ2-5	CASSESPTGVETQYF	TGTGCCAGCAGTGAATCCCCGACAGGGGTCGAGACCCAGTACTTC
TRBV5-4	-	-	TRBJ1-1	CASGEGNTEAFF	TGTGCCAGCGGGGAGGGGAACACTGAAGCTTTCTTT
TRBV15	few	-	TRBJ2-7	CATSRDVSSPQYF	TGTGCCACCAGCAGAGATGTGTCTAGCCCTCAGTACTTC
TRBV7-6	few	-	TRBJ2-7	CASSPGGYEQYF	TGTGCCAGCAGCCCCGGAGGCTACGAGCAGTACTTC
TRBV7-9	few	TRBD1	TRBJ2-5	CASSLQNWDRGLTQYF	TGTGCCAGCAGCTTACAGAATTGGGACAGGGGCCTAACCCAGTACTTC
TRBV7-9	-	TRBD2	TRBJ2-3	CASSALGAGTDTQYF	TGTGCCAGCAGCGCCCTGGGAGCGGGGACAGATACGCAGTATTTT
TRBV27	few	TRBD1	TRBJ1-2	CASSLHSTGTGNRGYTF	TGTGCCAGCAGTTTACACTCAACCGGGACAGGGAATAGGGGCTACACCTTC
TRBV25-1	few	-	TRBJ2-4	CASSEATIAKNIQYF	TGTGCCAGCAGTGAGGCAACGATAGCCAAAAACATTCAGTACTTC
TRBV5-1	few	-	TRBJ2-7	CASSPRDSLYEQYF	TGCGCCAGCAGCCCCCGGGACTCACTGTACGAGCAGTACTTC
TRBV4-1	few	-	TRBJ2-3	CASSQDLGVADTQYF	TGCGCCAGCAGCCAAGATCTGGGCGTGGCAGATACGCAGTATTTT
TRBV2	-	TRBD2	TRBJ2-5	CASSVLRGEHF	TGTGCCAGCAGTGTTCTGCGGGGGGAGCACTTC
TRBV12-5	-	TRBD1	TRBJ2-1	CASGRTTNPGGADNEQFF	TGTGCTAGTGGACGTACCACCAATCCAGGGGGCGCGGACAATGAGCAGTTCTTC
TRBV19	few	-	TRBJ2-3	CASSSTPRDTQYF	TGTGCCAGTAGTTCCACCCCCCGGGATACGCAGTATTTT
TRBV19	few	TRBD1	TRBJ2-7	CASSFGTGYEQYF	TGTGCCAGTAGTTTTGGGACAGGGTACGAGCAGTACTTC